This is a list of T cell receptor beta chains from one sample in a study of PD-1 blockade in mismatch repair-deficient tumors. These receptors have no known antigen. The table came from immunoSEQ multiplex PCR; TCRdb's copy has only in-frame clones and leaves some out. The data contain about 14,000 clones, 86% of them singletons. The sequencing here drew on cells cultured in vitro, taken from a patient treated with pembrolizumab. These receptors were taken from an adult with mismatch repair-deficient cancer. Both conserved end residues are part of each CDR3. Fields, in order: clone size, J gene, D gene, V gene, CDR3 length, CDR3 DNA, CDR3 protein. The D gene is left open where the match is weak. Expanded clones get a size class; other rows say once, few or many, or leave the size out.

- | TRBJ2-1 | TRBD1 | TRBV5-1 | 13 | TGCGCCAGCAGGGCCCAGGGGGCGTATGAGCAGTTCTTC | CASRAQGAYEQFF
- | TRBJ2-5 | - | TRBV2 | 12 | TGTGCCAGCAGCACACAGTCCGTGGCCCAGTACTTC | CASSTQSVAQYF
- | TRBJ2-1 | TRBD1 | TRBV9 | 14 | TGTGCCAGCAGCGTAGAAGAGGGGGCCTATGAGCAGTTCTTC | CASSVEEGAYEQFF
- | TRBJ1-2 | - | TRBV5-1 | 14 | TGCGCCAGCAGCCCCGCGGACCCGACGCGGGGCTACACCTTC | CASSPADPTRGYTF
- | TRBJ1-2 | - | TRBV11-2 | 14 | TGTGCCAGCAGCTTATTTAGGGGTGACTATGGCTACACCTTC | CASSLFRGDYGYTF
- | TRBJ2-2 | TRBD2 | TRBV7-9 | 14 | TGTGCCAGCCGGGAAGGGGAGGGCACCGGGGAGCTGTTTTTT | CASREGEGTGELFF
few | TRBJ2-7 | TRBD2 | TRBV30 | 14 | TGTGCCTGGAGCCGACTAGCGGGGGACTACGAGCAGTACTTC | CAWSRLAGDYEQYF
- | TRBJ2-7 | - | TRBV11-2 | 13 | TGTGCCAGCAGCTTATTAAGCGGCTACGAGCAGTACTTC | CASSLLSGYEQYF
once | TRBJ2-7 | - | TRBV30 | 14 | TGTGCCTGGAGTGTAAAGGGGTCTTCCTACGAGCAGTACTTC | CAWSVKGSSYEQYF
- | TRBJ1-3 | - | TRBV5-6 | 16 | TGTGCCAGCAGCTTGGTGGATATGGGGGCTGGAAACACCATATATTTT | CASSLVDMGAGNTIYF
medium-sized | TRBJ1-5 | TRBD1 | TRBV10-3 | 14 | TGTGCCACCGGGACAGGGGACCCCAATCAGCCCCAGCATTTT | CATGTGDPNQPQHF
- | TRBJ2-1 | TRBD2 | TRBV18 | 14 | TGTGCCAGCTCACCGGGGCGGGAGAACAATGAGCAGTTCTTC | CASSPGRENNEQFF
- | TRBJ1-2 | - | TRBV28 | 15 | TGTGCCAGCGGTCTTGGGGTACCCGATTTGGATGGCTACACCTTC | CASGLGVPDLDGYTF
- | TRBJ2-5 | - | TRBV29-1 | 12 | TGCAGCGTTCTACAGGGAGAGGAGACCCAGTACTTC | CSVLQGEETQYF
- | TRBJ2-7 | TRBD2 | TRBV28 | 15 | TGTGCCAGCAGTTTGGGACTAGCGGGAGCCTACGAGCAGTACTTC | CASSLGLAGAYEQYF
once | TRBJ2-7 | TRBD2 | TRBV29-1 | 14 | TGCAGCGTGCGGGTGACTAGCGGGAGTAGTGAGCAGTACTTC | CSVRVTSGSSEQYF
once | TRBJ2-4 | - | TRBV9 | 13 | TGTGCCAGCAGCACCCACCCCGAGAACATTCAGTACTTC | CASSTHPENIQYF
- | TRBJ1-5 | - | TRBV19 | 13 | TGTGCCAGTAACAACAGGGGCAATCAGCCCCAGCATTTT | CASNNRGNQPQHF
- | TRBJ2-3 | - | TRBV5-1 | 16 | TGCGCCAGCAGCTTGGCCGGGGGCGCGTGGACAGATACGCAGTATTTT | CASSLAGGAWTDTQYF
- | TRBJ2-1 | - | TRBV25-1 | 15 | TGTGCCAGCAGTGGGGGAACGGTGTTCTACAATGAGCAGTTCTTC | CASSGGTVFYNEQFF
- | TRBJ2-1 | TRBD2 | TRBV6-1 | 15 | TGTGCCAGCAGAGAGGGACTAGCGGGGGGAAATGAGCAGTTCTTC | CASREGLAGGNEQFF
- | TRBJ2-2 | - | TRBV19 | 16 | TGTGCCAGTAGTATGACGGGGCCGGCGACGGACGGGGAGCTGTTTTTT | CASSMTGPATDGELFF
- | TRBJ2-1 | - | TRBV5-6 | 12 | TGTGCCAGCAGCTTGATATACAATGAGCAGTTCTTC | CASSLIYNEQFF
- | TRBJ2-4 | TRBD1 | TRBV7-2 | 19 | TGTGCCAGCAGCGGGCGATGGACAGGGTGGGGACTAGCCAAAAACATTCAGTACTTC | CASSGRWTGWGLAKNIQYF
- | TRBJ2-7 | - | TRBV6-1 | 11 | TGTGCCAGCACCTCTTCCTACGAGCAGTACTTC | CASTSSYEQYF
- | TRBJ2-5 | - | TRBV6-5 | 14 | TGTGCCAGCAGTTACTCGACGACCAGAGAGACCCAGTACTTC | CASSYSTTRETQYF
- | TRBJ2-1 | - | TRBV7-9 | 17 | TGTGCCAGCAGCTTACGACTGGGCCCCGGGACCAAAAATGAGCAGTTCTTC | CASSLRLGPGTKNEQFF
- | TRBJ2-6 | - | TRBV18 | 16 | TGTGCCAGCTCACCTCAACAGGACTCTGGGGCCAACGTCCTGACTTTC | CASSPQQDSGANVLTF
- | TRBJ2-2 | TRBD1 | TRBV7-2 | 17 | TGTGCCAGCAGCTTCTACCCCCGGGACAGGGGGTCCGGGGAGCTGTTTTTT | CASSFYPRDRGSGELFF
medium-sized | TRBJ1-2 | TRBD1 | TRBV13 | 16 | TGTGCCAGCAGCTTAGGGAACCACCGGGACAGGGATGGCTACACCTTC | CASSLGNHRDRDGYTF
- | TRBJ2-7 | TRBD2 | TRBV27 | 16 | TGTGCCAGCAGTTTAACGGGACTAGCATTGTCCTACGAGCAGTACTTC | CASSLTGLALSYEQYF
- | TRBJ2-3 | - | TRBV6-5 | 16 | TGTGCCAGCAGTTACGCGGGGAGAACTAGCACAGATACGCAGTATTTT | CASSYAGRTSTDTQYF
- | TRBJ1-5 | - | TRBV5-1 | 13 | TGCGCCAGCAGCTTGGACCCGAATCAGCCCCAGCATTTT | CASSLDPNQPQHF